These 9 T cell receptor beta chains were sequenced from one sample in a study of response to subunit inactivated influenza vaccine. TCRdb itself ran the RT-PCR reads through MiXCR, one entry per CDR3 protein. The profile shows about 240,000 distinct CDR3 sequences, 9.5% to 15% of them singletons. The source material was non-naive T cells sorted from PBMCs, sampled around 14 days before vaccination. These TCRs come from a man between 45 and 60 years old who received an inactivated influenza vaccine.

J is TRBJ2-7 and V is TRBV2, with 7 bases fitting TRBD1. After removal of 5 bases from V and 4 bases from J, the junction contained 5 bases not matched to a gene. Germline values: CDR1 SNHLY, CDR2 FYNNEI. The CDR3 runs 13 residues. As DNA, the CDR3 is TGTGCCAGCAGTCGACTGACAGGGTACGAGCAGTACTTC. As protein: CASSRLTGYEQYF.

This clonotype was seen only a few times. The chain carries TRBV20-1 and TRBJ1-1, with 9 bases aligning to TRBD1. Germline V gene lookup returns CDR1 DFQATT and CDR2 SNEGSKA (reference sequence). The V and J ends lost 4 bases and 6 bases, in that order; junction bases with no gene match: 9. The CDR3 runs 14 residues. This CDR3 reads CSAIQGAPSAEAFF. CDR3 nucleotide sequence: TGCAGTGCTATACAGGGGGCCCCGAGCGCTGAAGCTTTCTTT.

The rearrangement joins TRBV20-1 to TRBJ2-7, with D unclear. Looked up from germline, CDR1 is DFQATT and CDR2 is SNEGSKA (reference sequence). V lost 3 bases to trimming and J lost 2 bases, with 14 bases between them. The CDR3 is 14 amino acids. The DNA of the CDR3 is TGCAGTGCTAGGTATCAGGATCACCCCTACGAGCAGTACTTC. Protein sequence: CSARYQDHPYEQYF.

This clonotype was detected only a few times. The gene calls are TRBV7-9 and TRBJ2-7; the match to TRBD1 covers 8 bases. This CDR3 is built from 14 residues. In germline, CDR1 is SEHNR, CDR2 FQNEAQ (reference sequence). J gave up 4 bases and V 7 bases, and 9 bases lay outside the gene matches. Written as DNA, the CDR3 is TGTGCCAGCACCTCGGGACAGGAAACTTACGAGCAGTACTTC. Its protein is CASTSGQETYEQYF.

This clonotype was observed at least ten times. This sequence joins TRBV18 and TRBJ2-1, with no clear D. V was cut by 3 bases and J by 7 bases, with 7 bases left in between. The CDR3 spans 12 residues. Per the germline V gene, CDR1 is KGHSH and CDR2 is LQKENI. CDR3 sequence reads: CASSPMGNEQFF. The CDR3 region has the DNA TGTGCCAGCTCACCGATGGGGAATGAGCAGTTCTTC.

The table lists this clonotype with a few counts. The chain combines TRBV18 with TRBJ1-1; 7 bases align to TRBD1. J gave up 11 bases and V 0 bases, and 3 bases lay outside the gene matches. CDR1 is KGHSH, CDR2 LQKENI, per germline. The CDR3 consists of 12 residues. This CDR3 reads CASSPPTGAAFF. CDR3 bases: TGTGCCAGCTCACCACCCACAGGGGCTGCTTTCTTT.

This clonotype was counted a few times. This rearrangement joins TRBV28 to TRBJ2-2; D remains ambiguous. Trimming cost V 7 bases and J 2 bases, with 8 bases left between them. The germline gives CDR1 MDHEN, CDR2 SYDVKM. CDR3 length: 13 amino acids. CDR3 coding DNA: TGTGCCAGCACATACCCCAACACCGGGGAGCTGTTTTTT. Translating it yields CASTYPNTGELFF.

The chain recombines TRBV4-1 with TRBJ1-2, with a possible D match to TRBD1 (5 bases). CDR3 size: 13 residues. CDR1 is MGHRA, CDR2 YSYEKL, per germline. Trimming left V 4 bases short and J 4 bases short, with 10 bases between. DNA of the CDR3: TGCGCCAGCAGCCCCGGAGGGGTCTATGGCTACACCTTC. Its translation: CASSPGGVYGYTF.

The chain joins TRBV7-9 to TRBJ2-7, with TRBD2 matching 8 bases. With 5 bases clipped from V and 7 bases from J, the junction kept 13 bases outside the gene matches. This CDR3 has 15 residues. The germline V gene encodes CDR1 SEHNR and CDR2 FQNEAQ (reference sequence). The CDR3 nucleotides are TGTGCCAGCAGCAGAAGCGGGGGTAGCCTGAATGAGCAGTACTTC. Encoded protein: CASSRSGGSLNEQYF.